Below, one TCR beta chain is given with its context. Per the study methods: Estimated nucleated cell counts came from reference gene primer amplification. The protocol was immunoSEQ multiplex PCR, while the TCRdb copy is restricted to in-frame clones and leaves out a portion. That table supplies the V and J calls and clone size; D and trimming were determined from the DNA. Of some 200,000 clones in the sample, 65% to 90% were seen once. The data were obtained in a study of blood T cell repertoires in COVID-19. Across the whole study: Samples representing acute and convalescent COVID-19 were sourced from the United States, Italy and Spain.

Per the germline V gene, CDR1 is MDHEN and CDR2 is SYDVKM. The CDR3 consists of 13 residues. With 7 bases removed from V and 8 bases from J, the gap between germline ends came to 17 bases. The receptor was isolated from an elderly man with acute or convalescent COVID-19. What was sequenced was peripheral blood. The rearrangement links TRBV28 to TRBJ1-2; a weak D match, TRBD1 (5 bases). The CDR3 protein is CASTTTREGGYTF. In DNA, the CDR3 is TGTGCCAGCACCACAACACGGGAGGGGGGCTACACCTTC.